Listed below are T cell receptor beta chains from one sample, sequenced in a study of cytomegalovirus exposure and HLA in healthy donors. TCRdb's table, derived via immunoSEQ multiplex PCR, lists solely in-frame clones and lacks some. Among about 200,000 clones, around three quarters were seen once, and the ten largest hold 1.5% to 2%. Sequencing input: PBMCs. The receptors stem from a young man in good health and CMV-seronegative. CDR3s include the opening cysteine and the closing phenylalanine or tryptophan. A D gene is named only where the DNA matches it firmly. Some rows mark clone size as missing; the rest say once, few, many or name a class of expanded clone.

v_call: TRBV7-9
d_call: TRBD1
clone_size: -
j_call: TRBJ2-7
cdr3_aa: CASSPEPGTGFYEQYF
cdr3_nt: TGTGCCAGCAGCCCCGAACCCGGGACAGGGTTCTACGAGCAGTACTTC

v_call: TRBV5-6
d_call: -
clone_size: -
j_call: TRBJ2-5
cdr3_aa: CASSYFTKETQYF
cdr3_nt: TGTGCCAGCAGCTACTTCACCAAAGAGACCCAGTACTTC

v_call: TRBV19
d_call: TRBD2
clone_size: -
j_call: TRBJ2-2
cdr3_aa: CASSRTSGYGSTGELFF
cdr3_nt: TGTGCCAGTAGTAGGACTAGCGGGTATGGTAGCACCGGGGAGCTGTTTTTT

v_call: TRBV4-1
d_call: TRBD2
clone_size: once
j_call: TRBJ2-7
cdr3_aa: CASSPSEREGHKQYF
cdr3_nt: TGCGCCAGCAGCCCCTCGGAGCGGGAGGGCCATAAGCAGTACTTC

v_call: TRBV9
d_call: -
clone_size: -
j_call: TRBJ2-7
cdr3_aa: CASSVDSFYEQYF
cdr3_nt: TGTGCCAGCAGCGTAGATAGTTTCTACGAGCAGTACTTC

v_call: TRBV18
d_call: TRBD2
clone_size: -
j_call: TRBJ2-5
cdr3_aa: CASSPSTSGRETQYF
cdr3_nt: TGTGCCAGCTCACCTTCGACTAGCGGTAGGGAGACCCAGTACTTC

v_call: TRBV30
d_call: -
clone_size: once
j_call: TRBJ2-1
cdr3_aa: CAWSVPGGPNEQFF
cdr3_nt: TGTGCCTGGAGTGTACCAGGGGGGCCTAATGAGCAGTTCTTC

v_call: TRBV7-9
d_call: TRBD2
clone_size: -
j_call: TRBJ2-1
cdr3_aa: CASRGLAGGIEQFF
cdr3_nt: TGTGCCAGCAGGGGGTTAGCGGGAGGTATTGAGCAGTTCTTC

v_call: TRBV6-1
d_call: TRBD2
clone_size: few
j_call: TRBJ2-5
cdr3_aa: CASSERSGGPETQYF
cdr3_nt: TGTGCCAGCAGTGAAAGGTCGGGGGGACCGGAGACCCAGTACTTC

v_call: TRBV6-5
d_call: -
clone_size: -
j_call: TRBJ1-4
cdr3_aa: CASSRGGNEKLFF
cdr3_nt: TGTGCCAGCAGTAGGGGGGGAAATGAAAAACTGTTTTTT

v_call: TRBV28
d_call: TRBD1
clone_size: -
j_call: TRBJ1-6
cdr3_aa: CASTQSGGGYNSPLHF
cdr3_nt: TGTGCCAGCACCCAATCAGGGGGAGGTTATAATTCACCCCTCCACTTT

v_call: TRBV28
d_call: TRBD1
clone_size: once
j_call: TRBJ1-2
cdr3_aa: CASSFRDRGAYGYTF
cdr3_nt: TGTGCCAGCAGTTTTAGGGACAGGGGAGCCTATGGCTACACCTTC

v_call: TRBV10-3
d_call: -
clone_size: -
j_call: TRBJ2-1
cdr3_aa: CAIRTETALQAYNEQFF
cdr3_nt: TGTGCCATCAGAACCGAAACAGCCCTTCAGGCCTACAATGAGCAGTTCTTC

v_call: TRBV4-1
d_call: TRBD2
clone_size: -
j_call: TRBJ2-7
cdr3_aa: CASSQDWTSGVSSYEQYF
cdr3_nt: TGCGCCAGCAGCCAAGATTGGACTAGCGGGGTAAGCTCCTACGAGCAGTACTTC

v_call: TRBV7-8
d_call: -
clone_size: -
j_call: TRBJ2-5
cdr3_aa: CASTSTGNRETQYF
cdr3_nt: TGTGCCAGCACCTCCACAGGGAATCGAGAGACCCAGTACTTC

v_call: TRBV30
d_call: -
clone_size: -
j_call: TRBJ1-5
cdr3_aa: CAWGTGQPQHF
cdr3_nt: TGTGCCTGGGGGACTGGCCAGCCCCAGCATTTT

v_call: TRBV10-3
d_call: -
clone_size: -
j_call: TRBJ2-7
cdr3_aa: CAISRPPGLPAYEQYF
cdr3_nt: TGTGCCATCAGCCGCCCACCGGGACTTCCTGCCTACGAGCAGTACTTC

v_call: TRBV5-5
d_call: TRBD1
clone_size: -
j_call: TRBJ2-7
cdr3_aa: CASSWGTGSSYEQYF
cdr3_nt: TGTGCCAGCAGCTGGGGGACAGGGAGCTCCTACGAGCAGTACTTC

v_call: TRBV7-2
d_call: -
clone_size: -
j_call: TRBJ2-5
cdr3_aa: CASSLGSLAIGQETQYF
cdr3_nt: TGTGCCAGCAGCTTAGGAAGTTTAGCGATAGGCCAAGAGACCCAGTACTTC

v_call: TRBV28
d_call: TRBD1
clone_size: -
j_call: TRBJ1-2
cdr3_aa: CASKADRDSGYTF
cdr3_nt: TGTGCCAGCAAAGCCGACAGGGATAGTGGCTACACCTTC

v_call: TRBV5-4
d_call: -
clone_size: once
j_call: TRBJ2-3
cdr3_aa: CASSLVGPDTQYF
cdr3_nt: TGTGCCAGCAGCTTAGTGGGCCCAGATACGCAGTATTTT

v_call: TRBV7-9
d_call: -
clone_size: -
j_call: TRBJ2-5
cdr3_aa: CASTLGGETQYF
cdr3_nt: TGTGCCAGCACCTTAGGCGGAGAGACCCAGTACTTC

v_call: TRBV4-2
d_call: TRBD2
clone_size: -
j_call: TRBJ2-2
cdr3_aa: CASSHSSGSYTGELFF
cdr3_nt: TGTGCCAGCAGCCATTCTAGCGGGAGTTACACCGGGGAGCTGTTTTTT

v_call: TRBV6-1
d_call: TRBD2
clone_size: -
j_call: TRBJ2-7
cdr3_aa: CASSLGVLAGYEQYF
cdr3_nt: TGTGCCAGCAGCCTAGGTGTGCTAGCGGGCTACGAGCAGTACTTC

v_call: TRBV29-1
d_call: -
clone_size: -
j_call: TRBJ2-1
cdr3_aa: CSVDSGAREQFF
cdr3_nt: TGCAGCGTTGACTCAGGGGCGAGGGAGCAGTTCTTC

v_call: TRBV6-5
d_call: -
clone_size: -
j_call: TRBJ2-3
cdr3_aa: CASSYLAGSTDTQYF
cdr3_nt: TGTGCCAGCAGTTACCTGGCAGGGTCCACAGATACGCAGTATTTT

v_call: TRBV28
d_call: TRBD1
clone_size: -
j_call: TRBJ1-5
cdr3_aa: CASTILDRNQPQHF
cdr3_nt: TGTGCCAGCACCATACTGGACAGGAATCAGCCCCAGCATTTT